This TCR beta chain emerged from a study of pediatric ulcerative colitis (dated by TCRdb to between 2018 and 2020). Notes on the research overall: About seven ulcerative colitis patients had pancolitis and two had left-sided colitis, with histology consistent with ulcerative colitis in all. Using the Pediatric Ulcerative Colitis Activity Index, a couple of patients were classed as having mild disease, several as having moderate disease and three as having acute severe colitis. From under ten newly diagnosed, treatment-naive pediatric ulcerative colitis patients and four non-IBD control children, paired blood and rectal samples were collected. The full study reports these points: Compared with controls, ulcerative colitis patients showed significantly higher autologous blood-rectal clonal overlap, a finding that suggests increased T cell trafficking to inflamed tissue. Because repertoires were derived from total lymphocyte DNA, patterns in rare subsets such as regulatory T cells may not have been reflected. Two rectal CDR3 clonotypes were detected in all ulcerative colitis patients and were not detected in any of the controls. Only a handful of individuals were included in the healthy control group, which was small. A couple of patients' blood samples yielded substantially fewer templates for technical reasons and were excluded from blood-rectal overlap analysis. Features of the rectal repertoire distinguished controls, mild-moderate colitis patients and acute severe colitis patients, and in acute severe colitis rectal diversity was lower because of clonal expansions.

Ulcerative colitis patients had received no immunosuppressive medication before the diagnostic colonoscopy. A blood sample was drawn at the time of the colonoscopy. The Wizard kit (Promega) was used to extract genomic DNA from blood and intestinal samples. Rearranged CDR3 beta regions were amplified from genomic DNA with multiplex V and J primers using the immunoSEQ TRB Survey service. To keep depth equal across samples, survey-level sequencing depth of up to 500,000 reads per sample was applied. The libraries were purified and pooled, then sequenced using Illumina technology. For the original study's pipeline: Productive clonality, sample overlap, pairwise scatters, CDR3 beta length, V/D/J gene usage and productiveness were assessed with immunoSEQ online tools. Calculated diversity was defined as the number of unique rearrangements divided by total templates times 100, and Shannon and Simpson indices were additionally computed. Principal component analysis used the R prcomp function and ggbiplot package on Z-score normalized data. Morisita's index was used to quantify the clonal overlap between blood and rectum within each subject. TCRdb holds this immuneACCESS table with in-frame rearrangements only. Some clones are missing; in checked studies, unresolved V genes explain under half, and the rest has no known cause. V and J calls and clone size are copied from that table; D and trimming were computed from the DNA. The sample table contains approximately 60,000 clones; only one count was recorded for less than 90% of them. Clones ranked in the top ten supply nearly 3.5% of the sample.

The CDR3 spans 14 residues, from the cysteine through the phenylalanine. Kept here is only the CDR3 DNA, which spans 42 bases and is read in frame from base 1. CDR1 and CDR2, looked up from the germline V gene, are SGHNT and YENEEA. The germline ends are 8 bases apart after V is trimmed by 3 bases and J by 1 base. Details on this clone: Its antigen remains unidentified. No much larger clone is present one base from it, and per-base qualities are unavailable.

The clonotype originates from a boy aged 5-17 years with severe ulcerative colitis. Input material: blood. The sequence joins TRBV11-3 to TRBJ2-3; there is no confident call for the D gene. The CDR3 protein is CASSFDHGTDTQYF. The DNA sequence is as follows: TGTGCCAGCAGCTTTGACCACGGCACAGATACGCAGTATTTT. The reference TRBV11-3 and TRBJ2-3 proteins fill in what lies around the CDR3, so the full variable domain reads EAGVVQSPRYKIIEKKQPVAFWCNPISGHNTLYWYLQNLGQGPELLIRYENEEAVDDSQLPKDRFSAERLKGVDSTLKIQPAELGDSAVYLCASSFDHGTDTQYFGPGTRLTVL.